These 3 T cell receptor beta chains share one sample of origin, sequenced in a study of early T cells in non-severe SARS-CoV-2 infection. Each CDR3 protein is one row after TCRdb ran MiXCR on the 5' RACE reads. This repertoire shows about 55,000 distinct CDR3 sequences, 15% found once; its top ten account for 9% to 10%. Material: whole blood, obtained at baseline. Source of these receptors: an adult who was a healthcare worker with PCR-confirmed SARS-CoV-2 infection or an uninfected control (not recorded which).

This clonotype appeared a few times. The chain joins TRBV7-6 to TRBJ2-2, with D hard to call. Trimming stripped 7 bases from V and 3 bases from J, with 12 bases between. The germline V gene has CDR1 SGHVS and CDR2 FNYEAQ. The CDR3 has 14 amino acids. CDR3 amino acids: CASKAGWDTGELFF. CDR3 sequence (DNA): TGTGCCAGCAAGGCCGGGTGGGACACCGGGGAGCTGTTTTTT.

This clonotype was counted many times. This sequence joins TRBV12-3 or TRBV12-4 and TRBJ2-7, with 9 bases matching TRBD1. V gave up 5 bases and J gave up 3 bases; unmatched junction bases: 5. This CDR3 has 14 residues. CDR3 DNA: TGTGCCAGCAGTCCGGGGGACAGGGTCTACGAGCAGTACTTC. Encoded protein: CASSPGDRVYEQYF.

The chain carries TRBV7-3 and TRBJ2-1; 8 nucleotides align to TRBD2. V gave up 4 bases and J gave up 3 bases; unmatched junction bases: 11. This CDR3 has 17 residues. Germline V gene lookup returns CDR1 SGHTA and CDR2 FQGTGA. This CDR3 reads CASSSHVRLARYNEQFF. CDR3 DNA sequence: TGTGCCAGCAGCTCTCACGTACGACTAGCGCGCTACAATGAGCAGTTCTTC.